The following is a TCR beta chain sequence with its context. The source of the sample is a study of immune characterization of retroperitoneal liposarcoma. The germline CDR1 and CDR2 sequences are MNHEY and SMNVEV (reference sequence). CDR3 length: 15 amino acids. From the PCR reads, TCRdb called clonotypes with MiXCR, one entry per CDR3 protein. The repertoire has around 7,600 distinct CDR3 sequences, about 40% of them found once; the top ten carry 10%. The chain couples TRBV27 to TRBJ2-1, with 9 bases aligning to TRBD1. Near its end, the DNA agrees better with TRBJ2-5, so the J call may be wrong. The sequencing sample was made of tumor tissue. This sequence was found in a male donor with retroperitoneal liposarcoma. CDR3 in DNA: TGTGCCAGCAGTTCGCTGGACAGGGGAAAAGAGACCCAGTACTTC. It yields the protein CASSSLDRGKETQYF.